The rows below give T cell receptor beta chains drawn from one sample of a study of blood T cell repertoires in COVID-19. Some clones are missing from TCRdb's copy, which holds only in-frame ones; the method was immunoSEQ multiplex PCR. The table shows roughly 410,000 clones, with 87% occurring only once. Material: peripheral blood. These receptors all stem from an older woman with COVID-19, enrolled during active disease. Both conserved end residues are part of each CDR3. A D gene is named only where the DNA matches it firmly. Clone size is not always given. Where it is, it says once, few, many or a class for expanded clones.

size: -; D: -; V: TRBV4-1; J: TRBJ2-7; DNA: TGCGCCAGCAGCCAAGTCTTCGGACTCTCGGCCACCTACGAGCAGTACTTC; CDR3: CASSQVFGLSATYEQYF
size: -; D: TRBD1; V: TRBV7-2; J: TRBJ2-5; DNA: TGTGCCAGCAGCATGGACAGGGGGCCAGAGACCCAGTACTTC; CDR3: CASSMDRGPETQYF
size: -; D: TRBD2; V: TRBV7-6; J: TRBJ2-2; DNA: TGTGCCAGCAGCCCGCTCAGCGGGGGGGCGAACACCGGGGAGCTGTTTTTT; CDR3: CASSPLSGGANTGELFF
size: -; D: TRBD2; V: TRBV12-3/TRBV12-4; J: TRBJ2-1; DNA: TGTGCCAGCAGTCATGGACTAGCAGGTGAGCAGTTCTTC; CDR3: CASSHGLAGEQFF
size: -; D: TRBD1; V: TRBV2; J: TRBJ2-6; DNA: TGTGCCAGCAGGGGGGGACAGGGCTCTGGGGCCAACGTCCTGACTTTC; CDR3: CASRGGQGSGANVLTF
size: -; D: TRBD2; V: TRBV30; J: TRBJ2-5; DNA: TGTGCCTGGAGTGGCGGGGGGGCCCAAGAGACCCAGTACTTC; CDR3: CAWSGGGAQETQYF
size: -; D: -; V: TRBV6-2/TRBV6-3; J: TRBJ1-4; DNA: TGTGCCAGCAGTCGGGGGATGATGGAAGCCCTCAATGAAAAACTGTTTTTT; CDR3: CASSRGMMEALNEKLFF
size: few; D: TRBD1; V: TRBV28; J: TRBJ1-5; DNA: TGTGCCAGCGCGTCGTGGAGACAGGGAAGGAGCAATCAGCCCCAGCATTTT; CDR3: CASASWRQGRSNQPQHF
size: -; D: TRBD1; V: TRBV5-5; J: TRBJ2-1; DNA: TGTGCCAGCAGCCTTGGGACAGGCTCCTACAATGAGCAGTTCTTC; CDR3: CASSLGTGSYNEQFF
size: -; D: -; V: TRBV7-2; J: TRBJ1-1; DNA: TGTGCCAGCAGCTCAGGGCCGAAGGGGCTTACTGAAGCTTTCTTT; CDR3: CASSSGPKGLTEAFF
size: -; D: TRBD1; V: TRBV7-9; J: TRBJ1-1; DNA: TGTGCCAGCAGCTTGGACAGGAAGAATGAAGCTTTCTTT; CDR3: CASSLDRKNEAFF
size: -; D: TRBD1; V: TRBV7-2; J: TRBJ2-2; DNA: TGTGCCAGCAGCTTAAGAGGGGGCTACACCGGGGAGCTGTTTTTT; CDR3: CASSLRGGYTGELFF
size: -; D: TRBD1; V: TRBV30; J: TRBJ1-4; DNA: TGTGCCTGGAGTGGGGGACAGGTCCCCACTAATGAAAAACTGTTTTTT; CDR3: CAWSGGQVPTNEKLFF
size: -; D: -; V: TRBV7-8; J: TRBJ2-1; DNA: TGTGCCAGCAGCTTATTTTTCGGGGTATTGGAGCAGTTCTTC; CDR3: CASSLFFGVLEQFF
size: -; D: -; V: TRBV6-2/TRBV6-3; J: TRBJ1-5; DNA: TGTGCCAGCAGTTATGCGGCAGGGAACCAGCCCCAGCATTTT; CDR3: CASSYAAGNQPQHF
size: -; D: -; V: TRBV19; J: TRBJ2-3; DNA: TGTGCCAGTAGTACCCGGGGTTCGGGCACAGATACGCAGTATTTT; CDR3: CASSTRGSGTDTQYF
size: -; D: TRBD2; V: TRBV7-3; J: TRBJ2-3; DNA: TGTGCCAGCAGCTTAAGGCCAACTAGCGGGGTTAGCACAGATACGCAGTATTTT; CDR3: CASSLRPTSGVSTDTQYF
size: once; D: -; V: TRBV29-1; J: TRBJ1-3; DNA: TGCAGCGTTGAGGGGGGTTTTAACTCTGGAAACACCATATATTTT; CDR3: CSVEGGFNSGNTIYF
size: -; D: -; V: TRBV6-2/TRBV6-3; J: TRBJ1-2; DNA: TGTGCCAGCAGTGCCCTAGACAGGACCCTCTATGGCTACACCTTC; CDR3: CASSALDRTLYGYTF
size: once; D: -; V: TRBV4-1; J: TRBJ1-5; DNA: TGCGCCAGCAGCCAAGTCAGAACAGGATATAGCAATCAGCCCCAGCATTTT; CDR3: CASSQVRTGYSNQPQHF
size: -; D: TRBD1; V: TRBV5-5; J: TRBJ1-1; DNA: TGTGCCAGCAGCCACTGGGACAGGGAAGCTTTCTTT; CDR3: CASSHWDREAFF
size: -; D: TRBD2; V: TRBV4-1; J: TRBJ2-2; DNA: TGCGCCAGCAGCCAAGACGCCCGTTGGAGGGACTATGAACACGGCGGGGAGCTGTTTTTT; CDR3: CASSQDARWRDYEHGGELFF
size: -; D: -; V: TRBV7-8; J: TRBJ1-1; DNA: TGTGCCAGCAGCCCCCGGACGGGGGTTGAAGCTTTCTTT; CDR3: CASSPRTGVEAFF
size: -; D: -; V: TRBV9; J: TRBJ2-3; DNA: TGTGCCAGCAGCGTAGACGGGGGGCGGGATACGCAGTATTTT; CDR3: CASSVDGGRDTQYF
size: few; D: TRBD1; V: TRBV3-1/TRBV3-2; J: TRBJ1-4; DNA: TGTGCCAGCACCCCAGGGGGGTACGAAAAACTGTTTTTT; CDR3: CASTPGGYEKLFF
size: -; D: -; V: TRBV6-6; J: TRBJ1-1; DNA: TGTGCCAGCAGTTACACGTGGACGGGAAACACTGAAGCTTTCTTT; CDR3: CASSYTWTGNTEAFF
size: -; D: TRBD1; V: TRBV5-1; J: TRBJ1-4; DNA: TGCGCCAGCAGCTCACCGGGACAGGGAGGAGAAAAACTGTTTTTT; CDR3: CASSSPGQGGEKLFF
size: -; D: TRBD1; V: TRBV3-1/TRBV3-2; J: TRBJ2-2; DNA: TGTGCCAGCAGACCAAGGCCCCAGGGGGCGAACACCGGGGAGCTGTTTTTT; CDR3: CASRPRPQGANTGELFF
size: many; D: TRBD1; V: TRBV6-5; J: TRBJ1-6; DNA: TGTGCCAGCAGCCATTCCACAGGGGTAAATTCACCCCTCCACTTT; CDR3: CASSHSTGVNSPLHF
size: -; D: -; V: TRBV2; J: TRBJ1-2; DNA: TGTGCCAGCAGTGATACGGTCGACTATGGCTACACCTTC; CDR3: CASSDTVDYGYTF
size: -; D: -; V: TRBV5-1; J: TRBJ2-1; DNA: TGCGCCAGCAGCGCAGACAGTCAAGACAATGAGCAGTTCTTC; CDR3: CASSADSQDNEQFF